This TCR beta chain derives from a study of brain T cells in children with intractable seizures. Sequencing was performed with immunoSEQ multiplex PCR; in TCRdb, only in-frame clones are kept and a portion is missing. This repertoire shows hundreds of thousands of clones, 93% found once; its top ten account for under 7%. Time point defined: blood from clinic visit 5 months post-surgery; TSC patient then seizure free. Sequencing was limited to surgery cases with top T cell transcript signatures in brain tissue. Germline V gene data show CDR1 as SGHVS and CDR2 as FNYEAQ. The CDR3 covers 14 residues. The ends were cut back, 4 bases at V and 2 bases at J, with 11 bases in the middle.

The rearrangement joins TRBV7-6 to TRBJ2-5; D ambiguous. The clonotype was recovered from a boy younger than two with tuberous sclerosis and intractable seizures. This material consisted of peripheral blood, taken roughly 5 months after surgery. CDR3 region: CASSSGRAQETQYF. As DNA, the CDR3 is TGTGCCAGCAGCTCCGGACGGGCTCAAGAGACCCAGTACTTC.